What follows is one TCR beta chain and its context. Its antigen is as yet unknown. This CDR3 region has 15 residues. The V gene's germline CDR1 is MNHNY and CDR2 SVGAGI (reference sequence). The V end lost 4 bases, the J end lost 0 bases, and 11 bases lay between the germline ends. The sample originates from a study of pediatric ulcerative colitis. The wider study: Most patients had pancolitis, and two had left-sided colitis.

Assay: immunoSEQ multiplex PCR; the TCRdb copy retains only in-frame clones and omits some. The top ten hold over 6.5% of the sample, which has roughly 18,000 clones, roughly 70% seen once. One to two pinch biopsies were taken from the rectum during colonoscopy. Study observations and caveats: Rectal pinch biopsies may have included blood-derived T cells, especially in patients with overt colitis. Blood samples from a couple of patients yielded substantially fewer templates and were excluded from blood-rectal overlap analysis.

J is TRBJ2-3 and V is TRBV6-6; D perhaps matches TRBD2 (6 bases). Sequencing was performed on gut tissue. The clonotype originates from a boy younger than 18 with moderate ulcerative colitis. The DNA for the CDR3 is TGTGCCAGCAGTTTCGCCGGGACTAGCACAGATACGCAGTATTTT. Translated: CASSFAGTSTDTQYF.